The 29 T cell receptor beta chains presented below share a single source sample, sequenced in a study of CD8+CD57+ T cells in acquired aplastic anemia. The authors sequenced patients whose flow cytometry had shown CD8+CD57+ cell expansion. The use of genomic DNA as template underpinned the TCR beta VDJ and CDR3 profiling. TCRdb redid the calling of the reads with MiXCR, one entry per CDR3 protein. This sample has approximately 470,000 distinct CDR3 sequences, with around a third found just once. Specimen: sorted CD4+, CD8+, or CD8+CD57+ T cells (not recorded which) from PBMCs. The receptors here all came from a human donor with aplastic anemia.

J is TRBJ2-1 and V is TRBV12-3 or TRBV12-4, with 8 bases aligning to TRBD2. The CDR3 covers 15 residues. With V trimmed by 4 bases and J by 3 bases, 5 bases remained unmatched. The CDR3 DNA is TGTGCCAGCAGTTCCGGGACTAGGAACTACAATGAGCAGTTCTTC. Residues: CASSSGTRNYNEQFF.

V usage is TRBV5-1 and J usage is TRBJ1-2; 7 positions agree with TRBD1. V lost 3 bases to trimming and J lost 4 bases; unmatched junction nucleotides: 0. Germline CDR1 reads SGHRS; CDR2 reads YFSETQ. CDR3 length: 12 amino acids. The CDR3 DNA reads TGCGCCAGCAGCTGGGACAGCTATGGCTACACCTTC. Translation: CASSWDSYGYTF.

This clonotype was seen a handful of times. At one end, the junction sequence differs from germline, possibly due to a read error. The chain has TRBV2 and TRBJ1-4, with unresolved D. From germline, CDR1 is SNHLY and CDR2 FYNNEI. There are 13 residues in the CDR3. CDR3 DNA sequence: TGTGCCAGCAGGTCCCTTTCCACTGAAAAGCTGTTTTTT. Translation: CASRSLSTEKLFF.

V is TRBV12-3 or TRBV12-4 and J is TRBJ2-1; D is perhaps TRBD1 or TRBD2 (5 bases each). The CDR3 length is 14 residues. The V and J ends lost 8 bases and 10 bases respectively, with 21 bases between them. CDR3 DNA sequence: TGTGCCAGCTCCTGGGACGGGGCTACCTACGAGCAGTTCTTC. Encoded protein: CASSWDGATYEQFF.

The table lists this clonotype with a count of one. This chain connects TRBV19 to TRBJ2-2; 7 bases are a match to TRBD1. From germline, CDR1 is LNHDA and CDR2 SQIVND (reference sequence). After removal of 2 bases from V and 4 bases from J, the junction contained 1 base not matched to a gene. This CDR3 has 14 amino acids. CDR3 DNA sequence: TGTGCCAGTAGTATAACAGGGGTCACCGGGGAGCTGTTTTTT. Its translation is CASSITGVTGELFF.

The chain has TRBV15 and TRBJ1-1, with D hard to call. Germline CDR1 reads LNHNV; CDR2 reads YYDKDF (reference sequence). The CDR3 is 20 residues long. V lost 0 bases and J 0 bases, leaving 23 bases between the germline ends. CDR3 sequence reads: CATSRDSFLVGILMNTEAFF. The CDR3 DNA reads as TGTGCCACCAGCAGAGATAGCTTTTTAGTGGGGATTTTGATGAACACTGAAGCTTTCTTT.

The chain recombines TRBV30 with TRBJ2-7, with 7 nucleotides matching TRBD1. J was trimmed by 2 bases and V by 0 bases; bases with no gene match: 1. CDR3 size: 13 residues. Germline values: CDR1 GTSNPN, CDR2 SVGIG (reference sequence). CDR3 coding DNA: TGTGCCTGGAGTGTAGGACAGGCCTACGAGCAGTACTTC. Translating it yields CAWSVGQAYEQYF.

The table lists this clonotype with a few counts. This chain uses TRBV2 with TRBJ2-1; TRBD2 is a possible D gene (6 bases). The germline V and J ends were trimmed by 5 bases and 4 bases, with 15 bases remaining between them. The germline V gene has CDR1 SNHLY and CDR2 FYNNEI. This CDR3 comprises 15 residues. The CDR3 nucleotides are TGTGCCAGCAGTTTTCGCGCTAGCGAATACAATGAGCAGTTCTTC. It is translated as CASSFRASEYNEQFF.

The chain is built from TRBV7-8 and TRBJ1-1; D is ambiguous. V gave up 5 bases and J gave up 1 base, with 8 bases separating them. The germline V gene encodes CDR1 SGHVS and CDR2 FQNEAQ. CDR3 length: 13 residues. The chain's CDR3 is CASSVVENTEAFF. DNA for the CDR3: TGTGCCAGCAGCGTTGTTGAGAACACTGAAGCTTTCTTT. Complete variable domain (other parts from reference TRBV7-8 and TRBJ1-1): GAGVSQSPRYKVAKRGQDVALRCDPISGHVSLFWYQQALGQGPEFLTYFQNEAQLDKSGLPSDRFFAERPEGSVSTLKIQRTQQEDSAVYLCASSVVENTEAFFGQGTRLTVV.

A note on this clonotype: This may arise from a read error, as a much more abundant clone is one base away. The chain recombines TRBV15 with TRBJ1-1, with TRBD1 identical over 9 bases. The V gene's germline CDR1 is LNHNV and CDR2 YYDKDF (reference sequence). With V trimmed by 7 bases and J by 5 bases, 8 bases remained unmatched. The CDR3 covers 14 residues. The CDR3 sequence is CATKGTGRRTEAFF. CDR3 sequence (DNA): TGTGCCACCAAGGGGACAGGGCGGCGGACTGAAGCTTTCTTT.

J is TRBJ1-2 and V is TRBV6-1; tentative D call: TRBD1 (6 bases). The germline V and J ends were trimmed by 6 bases and 4 bases, with 15 bases remaining between them. Germline V gene data show CDR1 as MNHNS and CDR2 as SASEGT. There are 14 residues in the CDR3. The CDR3 loop reads CASRTSGGLYGYTF. DNA of the CDR3: TGTGCCAGCAGAACGTCGGGGGGCCTCTATGGCTACACCTTC.

This sequence joins TRBV10-3 and TRBJ2-5; D may match TRBD1 or TRBD2 (5 bases each). The germline V gene encodes CDR1 ENHRY and CDR2 SYGVKD. The V gene lost 1 base and the J gene lost 1 base, with 10 bases spanning the gap. This CDR3 is built from 15 residues. CDR3 sequence reads: CAISEWSGRQETQYF. CDR3 sequence (DNA): TGTGCCATCAGTGAGTGGTCGGGGCGCCAAGAGACCCAGTACTTC.

There are a few counts of this clonotype. This sequence joins TRBV29-1 and TRBJ2-7; TRBD1 agrees at 8 bases. Germline assignment: CDR1 SQVTM and CDR2 ANQGSEA. The CDR3 totals 12 residues. Trimming removed 6 bases from V and 5 bases from J; junction bases left unmatched: 6. CDR3 nucleotides: TGCAGCGTGGGGACAGGTGAGCACGAGCAGTACTTC. This gives the protein CSVGTGEHEQYF.

In its sample, this clonotype was seen a few times. The chain combines TRBV20-1 with TRBJ1-5, with a possible D match to TRBD1 (5 bases). Germline lookup yields CDR1 DFQATT and CDR2 SNEGSKA (reference sequence). The CDR3 totals 20 residues. With 1 base removed from V and 1 base from J, the gap between germline ends came to 26 bases. DNA of the CDR3: TGCAGTGCTAGAGGAGCTTTGAGACCAGGGTTCGTAGGAAGCAATCAGCCCCAGCATTTT. Protein: CSARGALRPGFVGSNQPQHF.

This chain uses TRBV2 with TRBJ2-2; 8 positions agree with TRBD1. CDR1 is SNHLY, CDR2 FYNNEI, per germline. After removal of 6 bases from V and 8 bases from J, the junction contained 5 bases not matched to a gene. The CDR3 contains 13 residues. The CDR3 protein is CASRAGGGGELFF. The CDR3 DNA follows: TGTGCCAGCAGGGCAGGGGGCGGTGGGGAGCTGTTTTTT.

This clonotype was found many times. CDR3 nucleotides: TGTGCCAGCGGCTCCAGGGAGGACTATGGCTACACCTTC. It yields the protein CASGSREDYGYTF. The V gene is TRBV12-3 or TRBV12-4, the J gene TRBJ1-2; tentative D call: TRBD1 (5 bases). CDR3 size: 13 residues. V shed 8 bases and J shed 3 bases, with 13 bases lying between them.

Note on this clonotype: The CDR3 does not end in the conserved phenylalanine or tryptophan, so this is likely a read error. V gene TRBV5-1 combines with J gene TRBJ2-1; 8 bases fit TRBD2. CDR1 and CDR2 (germline): SGHRS, YFSETQ. After removal of 4 bases from V and 6 bases from J, the junction contained 9 bases not matched to a gene. This CDR3 region has 15 residues. Here the CDR3 DNA reads TGCGCCAGCAGCCCCGGGACTAGGGTATCCAATGAGCAGTTCCTC. Encoded protein: CASSPGTRVSNEQFL.

This clonotype was counted a few times. The chain carries TRBV10-1 and TRBJ1-1, with D maybe TRBD1 (6 bases). CDR3 size: 14 residues. CDR1 WNHNN and CDR2 SYGVQD come from the germline V gene (reference sequence). Trimming cost V 6 bases and J 1 base, with 12 bases left between them. The CDR3 loop is CASSAGHPNTEAFF. CDR3 sequence (DNA): TGCGCCAGCAGCGCGGGACATCCGAACACTGAAGCTTTCTTT.

This clonotype was recorded at least ten times. The chain is built from TRBV20-1 and TRBJ1-3; TRBD1 agrees at 8 bases. The length of the CDR3 is 13 residues. The junction had 5 bases not matched to a gene; V was cut back by 6 bases and J by 4 bases. The germline V gene has CDR1 DFQATT and CDR2 SNEGSKA (reference sequence). This CDR3 is CSAKQGGGNTIYF. The CDR3 coding sequence is TGCAGTGCGAAACAGGGGGGAGGAAACACCATATATTTT.

The V call is TRBV7-8, the J call TRBJ1-1; possibly TRBD1 for D (5 bases). Trimming cost V 3 bases and J 6 bases, with 17 bases left between them. CDR1 SGHVS and CDR2 FQNEAQ come from the germline V gene. The CDR3 contains 15 residues. The chain's CDR3 is CASSFKPGPFAEAFF. CDR3 in DNA: TGTGCCAGCAGCTTCAAACCGGGACCCTTCGCTGAAGCTTTCTTT.

This clonotype was detected a few times. CDR3 nucleotides: TGTGCCAGCAGCCCCCTTACGGACACCGGGGAGCTGTTTTTT. This gives the protein CASSPLTDTGELFF. The chain has TRBV14 and TRBJ2-2, with D hard to call. Germline values: CDR1 SGHDN, CDR2 FVKESK. Trimming stripped 4 bases from V and 3 bases from J, with 9 bases between. CDR3 length equals 14 residues.

This rearrangement joins TRBV2 to TRBJ1-3; no firm D call. V shed 9 bases and J shed 0 bases, with 21 bases lying between them. Germline V CDR1 and CDR2: SNHLY, FYNNEI. This CDR3 has 17 amino acids. The CDR3 loop is CASHNPFGSRSGNTIYF. The CDR3 DNA is TGTGCCAGTCACAATCCCTTCGGCTCCCGCTCTGGAAACACCATATATTTT. Combining the CDR3 with reference TRBV2 and TRBJ1-3 gives the whole variable domain EPEVTQTPSHQVTQMGQEVILRCVPISNHLYFYWYRQILGQKVEFLVSFYNNEISEKSEIFDDQFSVERPDGSNFTLKIRSTKLEDSAMYFCASHNPFGSRSGNTIYFGEGSWLTVV.

This chain joins TRBV20-1 and TRBJ2-7, with D perhaps TRBD2 (6 bases). The CDR3 loop spans 14 amino acids. CDR1 is DFQATT, CDR2 SNEGSKA, per germline (reference sequence). Trimming removed 5 bases from V and 5 bases from J, with 19 bases in between. Written as DNA, the CDR3 is TGCAGTGCTTACTCAAGACTAGAGTCCCACGAGCAGTACTTC. This encodes CSAYSRLESHEQYF.

This clonotype was counted between two and nine times. V and J are TRBV2 and TRBJ1-1, with 9 bases that match TRBD1. The CDR3 runs to 15 residues. With V trimmed by 9 bases and J by 4 bases, 12 bases remained unmatched. The germline V gene encodes CDR1 SNHLY and CDR2 FYNNEI. The DNA for the CDR3 is TGTGCCAGTGGGGGGGGAGACAGGGGGACCACTGAAGCTTTCTTT. It encodes CASGGGDRGTTEAFF. Using reference TRBV2 and TRBJ1-1 for the parts outside the CDR3, the full variable domain is EPEVTQTPSHQVTQMGQEVILRCVPISNHLYFYWYRQILGQKVEFLVSFYNNEISEKSEIFDDQFSVERPDGSNFTLKIRSTKLEDSAMYFCASGGGDRGTTEAFFGQGTRLTVV.

This clonotype has a count of ten or more. This chain uses TRBV19 with TRBJ2-5, with D unclear. The germline V gene encodes CDR1 LNHDA and CDR2 SQIVND (reference sequence). The V end was cut by 4 bases, the J end by 1 base, with 10 bases between. The CDR3 is made up of 14 amino acids. CDR3: CASSTFESQETQYF. In nucleotides, the CDR3 is TGTGCCAGTAGTACTTTCGAGAGCCAAGAGACCCAGTACTTC. The whole variable domain, filled in from reference TRBV19 and TRBJ2-5, reads DGGITQSPKYLFRKEGQNVTLSCEQNLNHDAMYWYRQDPGQGLRLIYYSQIVNDFQKGDIAEGYSVSREKKESFPLTVTSAQKNPTAFYLCASSTFESQETQYFGPGTRLLVL.

The chain uses TRBV10-3 and TRBJ2-7; D possibly uses TRBD1 or TRBD2 (5 bases each). V lost 10 bases and J lost 5, with 15 bases in between. This CDR3 has 12 amino acids. Germline V gene lookup returns CDR1 ENHRY and CDR2 SYGVKD. CDR3 bases: TGTGCCAGCAGCTCGGGACGTCACGAGCAGTACTTC. This encodes CASSSGRHEQYF.

In the case of this clonotype: This may be a read error, as it is one base from a much larger clone. The conserved closing phenylalanine or tryptophan is absent in this CDR3, likely reflecting a read error. The rearrangement uses TRBV2 and TRBJ2-2; D possibly corresponds to TRBD1 (6 bases). The germline gives CDR1 SNHLY, CDR2 FYNNEI. The CDR3 sequence is 13 residues long. Trimming took off 6 bases at V and 7 bases at J, with 12 bases between the two ends. This CDR3 reads CASRQGEVGELFS. CDR3 bases: TGTGCCAGCAGACAGGGTGAGGTCGGGGAGCTGTTTTCT.

The chain combines TRBV2 with TRBJ1-2; 9 bases agree with TRBD1. This CDR3 is 15 amino acids long. In germline, CDR1 is SNHLY, CDR2 FYNNEI. J was trimmed by 4 bases and V by 4 bases; bases with no gene match: 7. The CDR3 sequence is CASSAGTGFLYGYTF. CDR3 bases: TGTGCCAGCAGTGCCGGGACAGGGTTCCTCTATGGCTACACCTTC. The whole variable domain, remainder taken from reference TRBV2 and TRBJ1-2, is EPEVTQTPSHQVTQMGQEVILRCVPISNHLYFYWYRQILGQKVEFLVSFYNNEISEKSEIFDDQFSVERPDGSNFTLKIRSTKLEDSAMYFCASSAGTGFLYGYTFGSGTRLTVV.

V usage is TRBV10-3 and J usage is TRBJ1-2; TRBD1 might be the D (5 bases). Germline loops: CDR1 ENHRY, CDR2 SYGVKD. CDR3 size: 13 residues. V lost 10 bases and J lost 8, with 20 bases in between. The CDR3 bases are TGTGCCAGTTCCTTTGACCACAGGTCGGGCTACACCTTC. Translation gives CASSFDHRSGYTF.